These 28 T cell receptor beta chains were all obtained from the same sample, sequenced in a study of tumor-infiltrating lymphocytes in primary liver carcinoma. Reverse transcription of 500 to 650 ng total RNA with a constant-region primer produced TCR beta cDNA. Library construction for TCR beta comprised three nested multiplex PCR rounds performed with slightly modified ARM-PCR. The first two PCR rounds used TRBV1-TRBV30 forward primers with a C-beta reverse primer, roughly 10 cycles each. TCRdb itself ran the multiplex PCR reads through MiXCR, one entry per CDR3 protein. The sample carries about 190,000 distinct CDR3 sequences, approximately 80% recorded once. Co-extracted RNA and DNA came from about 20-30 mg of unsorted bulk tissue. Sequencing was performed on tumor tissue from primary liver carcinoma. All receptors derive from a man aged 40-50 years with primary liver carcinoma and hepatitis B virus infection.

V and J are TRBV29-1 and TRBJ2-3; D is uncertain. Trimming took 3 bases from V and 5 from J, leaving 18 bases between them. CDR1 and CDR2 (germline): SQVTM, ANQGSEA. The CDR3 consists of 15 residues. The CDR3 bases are TGCAGCGTTGAGGGTGGGGTCGGCATCATAGATACGCAGTATTTT. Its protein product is CSVEGGVGIIDTQYF.

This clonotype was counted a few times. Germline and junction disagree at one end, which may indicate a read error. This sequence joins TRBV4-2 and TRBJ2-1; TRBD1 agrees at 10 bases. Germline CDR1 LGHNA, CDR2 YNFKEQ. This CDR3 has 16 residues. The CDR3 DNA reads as TGTGCCAGCAGCCACGCAGGGGGACAGGGGTACAATGAGCAGCTCTTC. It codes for CASSHAGGQGYNEQLF.

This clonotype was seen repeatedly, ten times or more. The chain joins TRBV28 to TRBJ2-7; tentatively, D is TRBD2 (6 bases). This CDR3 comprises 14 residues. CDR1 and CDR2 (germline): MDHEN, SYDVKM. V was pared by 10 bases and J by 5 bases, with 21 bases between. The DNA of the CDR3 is TGTGCCATACTACTGAGGGCGGGATGGAACGAGCAGTACTTC. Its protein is CAILLRAGWNEQYF. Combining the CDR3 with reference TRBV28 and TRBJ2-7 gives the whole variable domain DVKVTQSSRYLVKRTGEKVFLECVQDMDHENMFWYRQDPGLGLRLIYFSYDVKMKEKGDIPEGYSVSREKKERFSLILESASTNQTSMYLCAILLRAGWNEQYFGPGTRLTVT.

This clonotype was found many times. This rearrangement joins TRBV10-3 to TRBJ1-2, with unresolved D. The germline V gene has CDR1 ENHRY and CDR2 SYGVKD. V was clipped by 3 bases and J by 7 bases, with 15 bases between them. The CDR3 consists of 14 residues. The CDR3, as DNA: TGTGCCATCAGTGACTCGAAAGGGCACTTTGGCTACACCTTC. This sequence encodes CAISDSKGHFGYTF.

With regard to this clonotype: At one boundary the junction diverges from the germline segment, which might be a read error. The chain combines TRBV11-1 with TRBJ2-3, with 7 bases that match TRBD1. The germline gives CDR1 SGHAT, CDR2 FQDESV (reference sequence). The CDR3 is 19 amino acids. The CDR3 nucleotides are TGTGCCAGCAGCTCAGGGGGAAGCTCTGTTGAAGCCCGTACAGGTACGCAGTATTTT. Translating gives CASSSGGSSVEARTGTQYF.

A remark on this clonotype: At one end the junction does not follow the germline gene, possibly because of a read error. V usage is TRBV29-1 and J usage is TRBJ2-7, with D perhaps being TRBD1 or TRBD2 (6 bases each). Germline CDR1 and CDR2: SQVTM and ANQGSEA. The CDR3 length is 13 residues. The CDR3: CSAAGIGGYEQDF. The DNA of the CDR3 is TGCAGCGCTGCCGGGATAGGGGGGTACGAGCAGGACTTC.

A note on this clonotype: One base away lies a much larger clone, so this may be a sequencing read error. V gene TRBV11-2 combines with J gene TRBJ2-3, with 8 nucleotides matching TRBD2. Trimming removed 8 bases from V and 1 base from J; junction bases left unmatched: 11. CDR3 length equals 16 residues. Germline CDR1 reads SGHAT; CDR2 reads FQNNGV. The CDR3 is CASQGAAGEGTDTQYF. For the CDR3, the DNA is TGTGCCAGCCAAGGGGCAGCGGGGGAAGGCACAGATACGCAGTATTTT.

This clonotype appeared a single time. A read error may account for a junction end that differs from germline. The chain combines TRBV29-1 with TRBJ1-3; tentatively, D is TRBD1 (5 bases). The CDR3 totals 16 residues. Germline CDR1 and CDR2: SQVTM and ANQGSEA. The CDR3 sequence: CSVEYSRGVAGNTLYF. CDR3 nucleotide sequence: TGTAGCGTTGAATATAGTCGGGGGGTAGCAGGAAACACCTTATATTTT.

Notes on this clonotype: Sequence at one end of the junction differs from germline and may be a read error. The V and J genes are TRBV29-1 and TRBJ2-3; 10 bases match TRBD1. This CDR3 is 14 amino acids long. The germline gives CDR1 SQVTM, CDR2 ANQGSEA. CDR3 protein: CTVSGTGASDKQYF. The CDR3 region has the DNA TGCACTGTTTCCGGGACAGGGGCGTCAGATAAGCAGTATTTT.

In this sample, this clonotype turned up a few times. CDR3 residues: CASRVVSTEQYF. DNA of the CDR3: TGCGCCAGTAGAGTAGTTAGCACCGAGCAGTACTTC. V usage is TRBV10-2 and J usage is TRBJ2-7; D unresolved. This CDR3 is built from 12 residues. Trimming took off 9 bases at V and 6 bases at J, with 15 bases between the two ends. The germline V gene has CDR1 WSHSY and CDR2 SAAADI.

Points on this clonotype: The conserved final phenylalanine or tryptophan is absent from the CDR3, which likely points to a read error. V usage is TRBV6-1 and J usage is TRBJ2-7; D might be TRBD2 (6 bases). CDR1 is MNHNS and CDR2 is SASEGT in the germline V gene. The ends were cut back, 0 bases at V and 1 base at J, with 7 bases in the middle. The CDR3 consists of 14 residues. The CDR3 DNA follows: TGTGCCAGCAGTGAAGCGCGGGATTCCTACGAGCAGTACCTC. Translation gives CASSEARDSYEQYL.

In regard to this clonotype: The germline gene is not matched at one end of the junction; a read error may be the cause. Written as DNA, the CDR3 is TGTACCAGCAGCATATGGGCAAACACTGGGGAGCTGTTTTTT. It codes for CTSSIWANTGELFF. This rearrangement joins TRBV11-1 to TRBJ2-2, with D uncertain. Germline V gene lookup returns CDR1 SGHAT and CDR2 FQDESV (reference sequence). This CDR3 is 14 amino acids long.

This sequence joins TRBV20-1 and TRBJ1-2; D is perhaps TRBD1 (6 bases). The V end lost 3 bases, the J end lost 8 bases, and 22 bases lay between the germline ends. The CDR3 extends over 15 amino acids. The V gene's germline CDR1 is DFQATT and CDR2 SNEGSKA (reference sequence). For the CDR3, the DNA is TGCAGTGCTAGGGACACTGGACAGCCAAGGTGGGGCTACACCTTC. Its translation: CSARDTGQPRWGYTF.

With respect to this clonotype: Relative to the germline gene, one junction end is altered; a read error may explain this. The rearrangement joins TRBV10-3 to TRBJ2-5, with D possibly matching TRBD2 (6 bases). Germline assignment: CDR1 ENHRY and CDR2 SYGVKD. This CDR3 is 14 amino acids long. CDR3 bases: TGTGCCATCGGAGGGTGGGCCCTACAAGGGACCCAGTACTTC. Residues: CAIGGWALQGTQYF.

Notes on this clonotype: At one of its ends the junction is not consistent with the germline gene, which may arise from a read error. DNA for the CDR3: TGCAGCGGAGGAGGATCTAACTATGGTTACACCTTC. Residues: CSGGGSNYGYTF. The chain is built from TRBV29-1 and TRBJ1-2, with D unresolved. Germline CDR1 SQVTM, CDR2 ANQGSEA. CDR3 length: 12 residues.

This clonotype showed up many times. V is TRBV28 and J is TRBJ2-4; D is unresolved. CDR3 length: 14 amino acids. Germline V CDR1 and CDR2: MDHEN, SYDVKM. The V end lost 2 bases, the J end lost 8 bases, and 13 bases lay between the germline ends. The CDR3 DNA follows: TGTGCCAGCAGTTTAAGGGCGTTTGGGGACATTCAGTACTTC. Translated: CASSLRAFGDIQYF.

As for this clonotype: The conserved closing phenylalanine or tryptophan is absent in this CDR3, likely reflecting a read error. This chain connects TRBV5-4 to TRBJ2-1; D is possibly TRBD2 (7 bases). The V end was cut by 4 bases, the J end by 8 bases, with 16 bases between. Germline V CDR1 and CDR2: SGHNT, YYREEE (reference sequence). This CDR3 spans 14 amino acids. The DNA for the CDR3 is TGTGCCAGCAGCCCCTTGGGGGGGCAGGATGAGCAGTTCTTG. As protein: CASSPLGGQDEQFL.

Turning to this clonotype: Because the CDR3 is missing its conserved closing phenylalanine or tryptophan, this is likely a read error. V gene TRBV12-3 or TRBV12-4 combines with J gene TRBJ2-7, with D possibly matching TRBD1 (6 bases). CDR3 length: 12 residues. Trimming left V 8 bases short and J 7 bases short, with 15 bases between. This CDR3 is CASGVIQGEQYL. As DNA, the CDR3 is TGTGCCAGCGGGGTGATACAGGGAGAGCAGTACTTG.

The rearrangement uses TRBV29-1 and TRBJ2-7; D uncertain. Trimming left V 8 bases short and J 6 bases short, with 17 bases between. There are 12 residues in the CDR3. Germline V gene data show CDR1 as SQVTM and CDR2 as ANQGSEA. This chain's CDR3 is CSYVDAPGEQYF. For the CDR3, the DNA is TGCAGCTATGTGGACGCACCCGGCGAGCAGTACTTC.

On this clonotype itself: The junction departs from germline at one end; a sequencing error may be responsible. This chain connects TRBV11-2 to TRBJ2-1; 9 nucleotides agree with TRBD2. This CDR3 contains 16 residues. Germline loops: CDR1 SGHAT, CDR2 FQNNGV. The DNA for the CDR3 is TGTACCAGCAGCTACCCCGAGACTAGCGGCAGCAATGAGCAGTTCTTC. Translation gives CTSSYPETSGSNEQFF.

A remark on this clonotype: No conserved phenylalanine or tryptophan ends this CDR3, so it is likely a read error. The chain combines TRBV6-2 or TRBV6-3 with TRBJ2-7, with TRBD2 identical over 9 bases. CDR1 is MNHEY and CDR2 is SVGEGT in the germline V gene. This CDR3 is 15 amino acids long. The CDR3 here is CAGSTPTSGGYEQYL. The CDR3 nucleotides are TGTGCCGGCAGTACTCCGACTAGCGGAGGGTACGAGCAGTACCTC.

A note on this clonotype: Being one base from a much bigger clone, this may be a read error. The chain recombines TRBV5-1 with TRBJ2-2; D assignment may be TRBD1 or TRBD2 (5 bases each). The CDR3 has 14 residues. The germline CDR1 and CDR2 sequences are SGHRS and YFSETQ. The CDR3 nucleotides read TGCGCCAGCAGTCTTCGGGACGCCACCGGGGAGCCGTTTTTT. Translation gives CASSLRDATGEPFF.

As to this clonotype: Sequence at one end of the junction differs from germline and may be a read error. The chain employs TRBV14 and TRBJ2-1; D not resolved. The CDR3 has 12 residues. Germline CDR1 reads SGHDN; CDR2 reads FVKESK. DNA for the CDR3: TGTGCCAGAAGCCTGCCAAACAATGAGCAGTTCTTC. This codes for CARSLPNNEQFF.

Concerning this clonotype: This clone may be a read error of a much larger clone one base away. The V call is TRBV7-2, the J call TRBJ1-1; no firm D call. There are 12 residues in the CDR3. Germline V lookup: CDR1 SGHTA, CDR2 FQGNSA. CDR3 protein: CVSFQGNTEAFF. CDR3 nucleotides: TGTGTCAGCTTTCAAGGGAACACTGAAGCTTTCTTT.

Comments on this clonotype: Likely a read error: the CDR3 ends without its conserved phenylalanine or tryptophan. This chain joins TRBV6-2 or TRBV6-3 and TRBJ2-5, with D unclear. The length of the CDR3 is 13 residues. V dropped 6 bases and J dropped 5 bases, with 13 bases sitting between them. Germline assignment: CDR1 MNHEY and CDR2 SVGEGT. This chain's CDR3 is CASSTALHETQYS. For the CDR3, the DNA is TGTGCCAGCAGCACCGCCCTTCACGAGACCCAGTACTCC.

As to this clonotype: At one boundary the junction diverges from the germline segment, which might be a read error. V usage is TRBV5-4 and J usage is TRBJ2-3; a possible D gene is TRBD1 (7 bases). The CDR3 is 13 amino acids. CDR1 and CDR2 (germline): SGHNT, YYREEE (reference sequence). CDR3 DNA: TGTGCCAGGAGCTTACAGGGGACTGATACGCAGTATTTT. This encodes CARSLQGTDTQYF.

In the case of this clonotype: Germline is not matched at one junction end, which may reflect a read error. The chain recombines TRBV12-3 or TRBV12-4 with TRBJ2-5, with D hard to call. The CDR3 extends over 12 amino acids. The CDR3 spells CPSSFYPETQYF. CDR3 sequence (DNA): TGTCCCAGCAGTTTTTATCCAGAGACCCAGTACTTC.

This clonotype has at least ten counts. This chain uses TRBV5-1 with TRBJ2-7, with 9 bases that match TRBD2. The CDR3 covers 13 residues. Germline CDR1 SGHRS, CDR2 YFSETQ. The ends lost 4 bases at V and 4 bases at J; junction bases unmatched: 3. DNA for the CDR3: TGCGCCAGCAGCCTAGCGGGAAGGTACGAGCAGTACTTC. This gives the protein CASSLAGRYEQYF.